This is a list of T cell receptor beta chains from one sample in a study of OX40 agonist ivuxolimab in advanced cancers. Data came from immunoSEQ multiplex PCR; TCRdb stores just in-frame clones and leaves some out. The sample lists about 70,000 clones, 86% seen once, with around 7% in the top ten. The material was CD4+ or CD8+ T cells sorted from blood, obtained in a trial of the OX40 agonist ivuxolimab. All receptors come from an adult with an advanced solid tumor such as melanoma, head and neck, liver or kidney cancer. Each CDR3 is given with its conserved first and last residue. D genes are given only for firm matches. The size of a clone is reported for some rows only, either as once, few or many, or as a class for expanded clones.

V,size,J,D,CDR3,DNA
TRBV19,.,TRBJ2-1,.,CASTTELRNEQFF,TGTGCCAGTACCACGGAGCTACGCAATGAGCAGTTCTTC
TRBV10-1,.,TRBJ1-1,.,CASSEGKGTEAFF,TGCGCCAGCAGTGAGGGTAAAGGCACTGAAGCTTTCTTT
TRBV4-1,once,TRBJ1-2,.,CASSQGGTAVGDYGYTF,TGCGCCAGCAGCCAAGGAGGGACGGCCGTCGGGGACTATGGCTACACCTTC
TRBV14,.,TRBJ1-1,.,CASSQWVGLNTEAFF,TGTGCCAGCAGCCAGTGGGTGGGTCTGAACACTGAAGCTTTCTTT
TRBV6-1,.,TRBJ1-1,.,CASSPRADRNTEAFF,TGTGCCAGCAGCCCTCGGGCTGATAGGAACACTGAAGCTTTCTTT
TRBV6-5,.,TRBJ1-5,.,CASSMLTGLNQPQHF,TGTGCCAGCAGCATGCTTACAGGGCTAAATCAGCCCCAGCATTTT
TRBV5-5,.,TRBJ2-7,.,CASSPQVSVYEQYF,TGTGCCAGCAGCCCGCAGGTCAGCGTCTACGAGCAGTACTTC
TRBV5-1,.,TRBJ1-1,.,CASSWGSRDIQGEAFF,TGCGCCAGCAGCTGGGGGAGCCGGGATATCCAGGGGGAAGCTTTCTTT
TRBV9,.,TRBJ2-5,.,CASSVGAGGLRETQYF,TGTGCCAGCAGCGTAGGGGCAGGGGGGTTGAGGGAGACCCAGTACTTC
TRBV6-1,.,TRBJ2-1,TRBD1,CASGAGQGTYNEQFF,TGTGCCAGTGGAGCGGGACAGGGGACCTACAATGAGCAGTTCTTC
TRBV5-6,.,TRBJ1-1,TRBD1,CASSPGQLNLNTEAFF,TGTGCCAGCAGCCCGGGACAGTTGAACTTGAACACTGAAGCTTTCTTT
TRBV7-7,.,TRBJ2-3,.,CASSPGGGGKADTQYF,TGTGCTAGCAGCCCCGGAGGAGGGGGGAAGGCAGATACGCAGTATTTT
TRBV2,once,TRBJ1-1,TRBD1,CASSETGVYTEAFF,TGTGCCAGCAGTGAAACAGGGGTCTACACTGAAGCTTTCTTT
TRBV30,.,TRBJ1-3,.,CAWSASPSSTIYF,TGTGCCTGGAGTGCCTCTCCGTCGAGCACCATATATTTT
TRBV5-5,.,TRBJ2-2,.,CASSPPGRDTGELFF,TGTGCCAGCAGCCCGCCGGGGCGTGACACCGGGGAGCTGTTTTTT
TRBV6-6,.,TRBJ2-1,TRBD2,CASQREALFEQFF,TGTGCCAGCCAGCGGGAGGCCCTTTTCGAGCAGTTCTTC
TRBV21-1,.,TRBJ1-3,.,CASSYVTVAENTIYF,TGTGCCAGCAGTTACGTAACGGTTGCCGAGAACACCATATATTTT
TRBV11-2,.,TRBJ2-3,.,CASSMADTQYF,TGTGCCAGCAGCATGGCCGATACGCAGTATTTT
TRBV5-6,.,TRBJ1-5,.,CASSLAGGGNQPQHF,TGTGCCAGCAGCTTGGCCGGGGGCGGCAATCAGCCCCAGCATTTT
TRBV6-5,.,TRBJ1-6,.,CASSYGGGDNSPLHF,TGTGCCAGCAGTTACGGGGGAGGGGATAATTCACCCCTCCACTTT
TRBV29-1,.,TRBJ1-4,.,CSVRERDEKLFF,TGCAGCGTTCGGGAGAGAGATGAAAAACTGTTTTTT
TRBV11-3,.,TRBJ1-5,TRBD1,CASSPDRVGQPQHF,TGTGCCAGCAGTCCCGACAGGGTTGGTCAGCCCCAGCATTTT
TRBV5-6,few,TRBJ1-2,TRBD1,CASSWGQVLGGYTF,TGTGCCAGCAGCTGGGGACAGGTCCTCGGAGGCTACACCTTC
TRBV10-3,.,TRBJ2-7,.,CAIRAQGYEQYF,TGTGCCATCCGGGCCCAGGGCTACGAGCAGTACTTC
TRBV18,.,TRBJ1-4,.,CASSPSKGSSTNEKLFF,TGTGCCAGCTCACCATCGAAGGGATCCTCAACTAATGAAAAACTGTTTTTT
TRBV30,.,TRBJ2-7,.,CAWDAGQRGYEQYF,TGTGCCTGGGACGCGGGACAGCGCGGTTACGAGCAGTACTTC
TRBV7-9,.,TRBJ1-2,.,CASSSDYYGYTF,TGTGCCAGCTCCTCGGATTACTATGGCTACACCTTC
TRBV18,.,TRBJ1-1,.,CASSPLATLKNTEAFF,TGTGCCAGCTCACCCTTAGCTACCCTGAAGAACACTGAAGCTTTCTTT
TRBV5-1,.,TRBJ2-1,.,CASSLDRSNEQFF,TGCGCCAGCAGCTTGGACAGAAGCAATGAGCAGTTCTTC
TRBV11-3,.,TRBJ1-2,TRBD1,CASSTRTGGTYGYTF,TGTGCCAGCAGCACTAGGACAGGGGGGACCTATGGCTACACCTTC
TRBV5-6,.,TRBJ1-1,TRBD1,CASSPGQGTYSTEAFF,TGTGCCAGCAGCCCCGGACAGGGGACGTATTCGACTGAAGCTTTCTTT
TRBV7-9,.,TRBJ2-5,TRBD2,CASSPLAGVIGETQYF,TGTGCCAGCAGCCCGTTAGCGGGAGTAATTGGTGAGACCCAGTACTTC
TRBV15,.,TRBJ2-1,.,CATSRERDNEQFF,TGTGCCACCAGCAGGGAACGCGACAATGAGCAGTTCTTC
TRBV5-1,.,TRBJ1-2,TRBD1,CASSPGQYGDGYTF,TGCGCCAGCAGCCCGGGACAGTACGGGGATGGCTACACCTTC
TRBV6-5,.,TRBJ1-2,.,CASSYPRGYTF,TGTGCCAGCAGTTACCCCCGTGGCTACACCTTC
TRBV7-3,.,TRBJ2-5,TRBD1,CASSATGGETQYF,TGTGCCAGCAGCGCAACAGGGGGGGAGACCCAGTACTTC
TRBV30,once,TRBJ1-5,.,CAWANTDNQPQHF,TGTGCCTGGGCAAACACCGACAATCAGCCCCAGCATTTT
TRBV19,few,TRBJ1-5,.,CATQEANQPQHF,TGTGCCACCCAGGAGGCCAATCAGCCCCAGCATTTT
TRBV11-1,.,TRBJ2-3,TRBD2,CASSLGLAGNTDTQYF,TGTGCCAGCAGCTTAGGGCTAGCGGGTAACACAGATACGCAGTATTTT
TRBV7-9,.,TRBJ2-2,TRBD2,CASSWGSGGQNTGELFF,TGTGCCAGCAGCTGGGGTAGCGGGGGACAGAACACCGGGGAGCTGTTTTTT
TRBV5-1,.,TRBJ1-2,TRBD1,CASSTGQNYGYTF,TGCGCCAGCAGCACGGGACAGAACTATGGCTACACCTTC
TRBV19,.,TRBJ1-3,.,CASSITGNTIYF,TGTGCAAGTAGTATAACCGGAAACACCATATATTTT
TRBV11-2,.,TRBJ2-3,.,CASTLWGPTDTQYF,TGTGCCAGCACCCTCTGGGGGCCGACAGATACGCAGTATTTT
TRBV7-8,.,TRBJ1-5,TRBD1,CASSLADRGYQPQHF,TGTGCCAGCAGCTTAGCGGACAGGGGATATCAGCCCCAGCATTTT
TRBV9,once,TRBJ1-4,.,CASSVATGIGEKLFF,TGTGCCAGCAGCGTAGCTACGGGGATCGGTGAAAAACTGTTTTTT
TRBV7-9,.,TRBJ2-3,.,CASSLVRDTQYF,TGTGCCAGCAGCTTAGTAAGGGATACGCAGTATTTT
TRBV13,.,TRBJ1-1,.,CASSLGRAAGTEAFF,TGTGCCAGCAGCTTAGGCAGGGCCGCGGGCACTGAAGCTTTCTTT
TRBV19,.,TRBJ2-1,.,CASSIEQVVFWNEQFF,TGTGCCAGTAGTATCGAACAGGTCGTTTTTTGGAATGAGCAGTTCTTC
TRBV9,.,TRBJ1-5,.,CASSVGGGSIQPQHF,TGTGCCAGCAGCGTAGGGGGGGGCTCGATTCAGCCCCAGCATTTT
TRBV6-6,.,TRBJ1-1,TRBD1,CASSRQGTGDTEAFF,TGTGCCAGCAGCCGACAGGGTACGGGGGACACTGAAGCTTTCTTT
TRBV4-2,.,TRBJ2-7,.,CASSPLGLSPYEQYF,TGTGCCAGCAGCCCCTTGGGACTTTCCCCCTACGAGCAGTACTTC
TRBV13,.,TRBJ1-1,.,CASSRRASRIDTEAFF,TGTGCCAGCAGTCGACGGGCCTCACGGATTGACACTGAAGCTTTCTTT
TRBV2,.,TRBJ2-7,.,CASSVEQGTYEQYF,TGTGCCAGCAGCGTGGAACAGGGAACCTACGAGCAGTACTTC